This T cell receptor (beta chain) was identified during a study of blood T cells in healthy people across ages. Findings of the study overall: The recorded TCR beta diversity per million T cells decreased in a roughly linear manner with age.

Primed by a sample-barcoded 5' primer and a J-beta primer mix, a second PCR proceeded for about 6 to 11 cycles. TCRdb called the 5' RACE reads again in MiXCR, with one record for every CDR3 protein. The sample contains just under 750,000 distinct CDR3 sequences, 22% of which appear only once. This clonotype was seen more than once but under ten times. What it binds is not known. V lost 2 bases and J 7 bases, leaving 19 bases between the germline ends. The CDR3 extends over 15 amino acids. Per germline, CDR1 SGHRS and CDR2 YFSETQ. This TCR derives from a man between 65 and 85 years old in good health. J is TRBJ2-7 and V is TRBV5-1; D is possibly TRBD1 (6 bases). Sequences were obtained from blood. CDR3: CASSLSSSGAGEQYF. Written as DNA, the CDR3 is TGCGCCAGCAGCTTATCGAGCTCAGGGGCCGGGGAGCAGTACTTC.